This T cell receptor beta chain appears in the sequencing data of a study of shared clonotypes between healthy human individuals. Findings of the study overall: Generation probabilities were higher for clonotypes shared across all four sorted-subset donors than for unshared ones. The study found approximately 5% of naive CD4 clonotypes shared across a few donors. Relative to memory subsets, naive subsets generally showed larger estimated richness.

Authors' analysis steps: Because ImmunoSEQ provided only junction sequences with no quality scores, the filtering differed. Sequencing was performed with immunoSEQ multiplex PCR; in TCRdb, only in-frame clones are kept and a portion is missing. That table gives V, J and clone size, and the DNA gave D and trimming. Here the sample spans 180,000 or so clones, around 93% being singletons. Notes on this clone: Its antigen is undetermined.

Germline V gene lookup returns CDR1 MNHNS and CDR2 SASEGT. V lost 4 bases, J lost 6 bases, and 19 bases lay in between. The CDR3 is 16 residues long. The rearrangement links TRBV6-1 to TRBJ2-1; D not certain. This TCR was recovered from a woman aged 25 to 39 in good health. What was sequenced was naive CD4+ T cells sorted from blood. The sample's subset: CD45RA+ positively selected. The CDR3 DNA sequence: TGTGCCAGCAGTGGACCTTACCGCGGAGCTTCCAATGAGCAGTTCTTC. Its translation is CASSGPYRGASNEQFF.